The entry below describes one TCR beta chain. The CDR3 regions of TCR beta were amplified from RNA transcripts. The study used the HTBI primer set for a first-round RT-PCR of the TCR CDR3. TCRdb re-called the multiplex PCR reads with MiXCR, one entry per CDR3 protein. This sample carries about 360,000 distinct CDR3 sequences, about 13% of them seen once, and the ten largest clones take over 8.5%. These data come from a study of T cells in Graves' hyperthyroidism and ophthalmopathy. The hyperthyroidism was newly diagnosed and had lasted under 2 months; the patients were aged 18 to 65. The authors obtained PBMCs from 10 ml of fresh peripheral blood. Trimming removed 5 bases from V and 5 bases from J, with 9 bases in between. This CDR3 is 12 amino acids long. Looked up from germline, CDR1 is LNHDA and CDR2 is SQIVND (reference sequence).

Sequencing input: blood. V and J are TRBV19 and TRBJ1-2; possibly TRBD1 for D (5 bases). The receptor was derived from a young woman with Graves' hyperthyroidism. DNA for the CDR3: TGTGCCAGTAGTCGACAGTGGTATGGCTACACCTTC. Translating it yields CASSRQWYGYTF.